This T cell receptor beta chain was identified during a study of blood T cell repertoires in COVID-19. Whole-study context: Spain, Italy and the United States supplied samples that represented acute and convalescent COVID-19.

Authors' data handling: Counts of nucleated cells, estimated from reference gene primer amplification, were obtained. TCRdb's table, derived via immunoSEQ multiplex PCR, lists solely in-frame clones and lacks some. The D gene and trimming were derived from the DNA, and the V and J assignments and clone size from that table. The sample has about 160,000 clones; around 80% are singletons. The count of this clone is one. The CDR3 runs to 16 residues. Germline trimming cut 4 bases from V and 5 bases from J; bases unmatched to any gene: 13. Germline V CDR1 and CDR2: KGHSH, LQKENI. The sample comprised peripheral blood. The sequence was obtained from a woman aged 80 or over with active or convalescent COVID-19. J is TRBJ1-1 and V is TRBV18, with 7 bases aligning to TRBD1. DNA of the CDR3: TGTGCCAGCTCACTTATGGAGGGGACAGTAAGGACTGAAGCTTTCTTT. Its protein is CASSLMEGTVRTEAFF.